One and the same sample provided the 7 T cell receptor beta chains below, sequenced in a study of cytomegalovirus exposure and HLA in healthy donors. It was with 60 Vbeta and 13 Jbeta primers that the PCR ran. Libraries were prepared by immunoSEQ multiplex PCR; TCRdb keeps only in-frame clonotypes and omits some of them. The data hold about 100,000 clones, with roughly 72% observed a single time. The sequencing sample was made of PBMCs. Receptors originate from a young woman in good health and CMV-seropositive.

The rearrangement links TRBV10-2 to TRBJ1-1; D remains unclear. V was trimmed by 0 bases and J by 4 bases, leaving 12 bases between them. The CDR3 covers 15 residues. CDR1 and CDR2 from the germline V gene are WSHSY and SAAADI. The CDR3 DNA sequence: TGCGCCAGCAGTGAGTCGATCCCCTCAGGCACTGAAGCTTTCTTT. It is translated as CASSESIPSGTEAFF.

The V and J genes are TRBV19 and TRBJ2-1; possibly TRBD2 for D (5 bases). Looked up from germline, CDR1 is LNHDA and CDR2 is SQIVND (reference sequence). V lost 3 bases and J lost 8, with 20 bases in between. This CDR3 spans 16 amino acids. CDR3 sequence reads: CASSILGRAKRDEQFF. CDR3 in DNA: TGTGCCAGTAGTATCCTAGGGCGGGCCAAGCGCGATGAGCAGTTCTTC.

The rearrangement links TRBV28 to TRBJ1-1; TRBD1 agrees at 10 bases. Germline-derived CDR1 and CDR2 are MDHEN and SYDVKM. The CDR3 runs 16 residues. Germline trimming cut 3 bases from V and 2 bases from J; bases unmatched to any gene: 6. The CDR3 protein is CASSFVDRGLNTEAFF. CDR3 nucleotides: TGTGCCAGCAGTTTTGTGGACAGGGGGTTAAACACTGAAGCTTTCTTT.

The chain couples TRBV28 to TRBJ1-1, with 8 bases matching TRBD1. The J segment lost 1 base and the V segment lost 2 bases, leaving 18 bases of the junction unmatched. Looked up from germline, CDR1 is MDHEN and CDR2 is SYDVKM. CDR3 length: 20 residues. CDR3 nucleotides: TGTGCCAGCAGTTTACCCCTTTACCGACAGGGGCCGGGGGGGAACACTGAAGCTTTCTTT. This gives the protein CASSLPLYRQGPGGNTEAFF. Based on the CDR3 plus reference TRBV28 and TRBJ1-1, the full variable domain is DVKVTQSSRYLVKRTGEKVFLECVQDMDHENMFWYRQDPGLGLRLIYFSYDVKMKEKGDIPEGYSVSREKKERFSLILESASTNQTSMYLCASSLPLYRQGPGGNTEAFFGQGTRLTVV.

This clone has only one observation. The chain uses TRBV5-4 and TRBJ2-7; a weak D match, TRBD2 (5 bases). CDR3 size: 13 residues. Germline V gives CDR1 SGHNT, CDR2 YYREEE (reference sequence). Trimming shortened V by 4 bases and J by 4 bases, and 12 bases separated the two germline ends. This CDR3 is CASSAASPYEQYF. DNA for the CDR3: TGTGCCAGCAGCGCGGCTAGCCCTTACGAGCAGTACTTC.

The chain is built from TRBV5-1 and TRBJ2-1; 8 nucleotides agree with TRBD2. CDR3 length equals 17 residues. The germline CDR1 and CDR2 sequences are SGHRS and YFSETQ. J was trimmed by 2 bases and V by 4 bases; bases with no gene match: 11. The CDR3 loop reads CASSRGWVAGTYNEQFF. The DNA of the CDR3 is TGCGCCAGCAGCCGGGGTTGGGTAGCGGGAACCTACAATGAGCAGTTCTTC.

The chain employs TRBV5-4 and TRBJ2-7, with 9 bases fitting TRBD1. The trim removed 4 bases at V and 6 bases at J, leaving 8 bases unmatched. The CDR3 is made up of 14 amino acids. Per the germline V gene, CDR1 is SGHNT and CDR2 is YYREEE (reference sequence). DNA for the CDR3: TGTGCCAGCAGCCCGGACAGGGGACTGGGCGAGCAGTACTTC. Translating it yields CASSPDRGLGEQYF.